Reported below is one T cell receptor (beta chain). The sample originates from a study of blood T cell repertoires in COVID-19. Study context: Samples came from the United States, Italy and Spain, spanning acute and convalescent COVID-19. T cells, B-cell-depleted T cells, or PBMCs supplied cDNA or gDNA.

V was clipped by 5 bases and J by 2 bases; unmatched bases: 3. Germline CDR1 is MNHEY and CDR2 is SMNVEV (reference sequence). The CDR3 spans 15 residues. Study processing details: Counts of nucleated cells, estimated from reference gene primer amplification, were obtained. Here immunoSEQ multiplex PCR was the method, and the copy in TCRdb shows in-frame clones only, minus some. That table supplies the V and J calls and clone size; D and trimming were determined from the DNA. The sample shows some 100,000 clones, approximately 92% of them seen only once. The receptor's source is a woman aged 55-69 years with active COVID-19. The sequencing input was peripheral blood. This sequence joins TRBV27 and TRBJ2-1; 10 nucleotides agree with TRBD2. The chain's CDR3 is CASSLTSGTYNEQFF. The CDR3 nucleotides read TGTGCCAGCAGTCTCACTAGCGGGACCTACAATGAGCAGTTCTTC.